This is a list of T cell receptor beta chains from one sample in a study of Ad26.COV2.S vaccination and SARS-CoV-2 variants. TCRdb's copy holds only in-frame clones and misses some; the assay was immunoSEQ multiplex PCR. In the table there are 380,000 or so clones, roughly four fifths of which are singletons. The specimen was peripheral blood, collected in a trial of Ad26.COV2.S vaccine versus placebo. These receptors were collected from a person aged 18-65 years who received the Ad26.COV2.S COVID-19 vaccine or a placebo. CDR3s leave out the opening cysteine and the closing phenylalanine or tryptophan. Clone size is given for some rows only: seen once, a few or many times, or a class if the clone is expanded.

V gene | clone size | CDR3 protein
TRBV6-2/TRBV6-3 | NA | ASSRRGHEQF
TRBV4-1 | NA | ASSQVASGTAGELF
TRBV6-5 | NA | ASTMDRASGNTIY
TRBV7-9 | NA | ASSRISGGPTEAF
TRBV5-1 | NA | ASSRSGTFGVRFMNTEAF
TRBV2 | NA | ASSRDRGLDNQPQH
TRBV4-1 | NA | ASSQEAKREGWVQY
TRBV5-1 | NA | ASSLGQQTSGNTIY
TRBV4-2 | NA | ASSQEAASVVYEQY
TRBV4-3 | NA | ASSQDLLETQY
TRBV5-6 | NA | ASSFEGQGAEAF
TRBV3-1/TRBV3-2 | few | ASSQDPLAGGETQY
TRBV19 | NA | ASSTTSDSYNEQF
TRBV6-5 | once | ASSYSGLALYNEQF
TRBV7-2 | NA | ASSLGTSGGQETQY
TRBV6-5 | once | ASTGLNTEAF
TRBV7-2 | NA | ASSFGRDSGYT
TRBV7-2 | few | ASRRQRGNEKLF
TRBV19 | NA | ASSLTGSETQY
TRBV5-6 | NA | ASSFPQFDGYT
TRBV14 | NA | ASSLLGPSYNEQF
TRBV7-2 | NA | ASSYGTGSAYEQY
TRBV19 | NA | ASSIDWGGSYNEQF
TRBV7-9 | NA | ASSLDAALAKNIQY
TRBV2 | NA | AIQGEGRTDTQY
TRBV4-1 | NA | ASSLIAGGPPEEQY
TRBV6-5 | NA | ATRRGERRNEQY
TRBV5-5 | once | ASSPDRVKTDTQY
TRBV5-4 | NA | ASSPPWAAGNEQY
TRBV19 | few | ASSVFLSGGAGNSPLH
TRBV7-6 | NA | ASRWTSGYTDTQY
TRBV27 | NA | ASMDRRNEKLF
TRBV12-3/TRBV12-4 | NA | ASSFKEAAKLF
TRBV2 | once | ARRNTGTVPYEQY
TRBV18 | NA | ASSPGPGETQY
TRBV4-2 | NA | ASSQTGTELPMNTGELF
TRBV30 | few | AWSAYSGGYDTQY
TRBV3-1/TRBV3-2 | NA | GEYGYT
TRBV9 | NA | ASSRSADEKLF
TRBV27 | NA | ASRDRPNTGELF
TRBV7-9 | NA | ASSSGSTYNEQF
TRBV7-9 | NA | ASSPGLGYEQY
TRBV19 | NA | ASSVAGLGKAF
TRBV7-3 | NA | ASSLTHGHYNEQF
TRBV10-1 | NA | ASSEIPDYEQY
TRBV5-1 | NA | ASSLAGSEAF
TRBV5-8 | NA | ASSLFDRAYEQY
TRBV6-6 | NA | ASSWVGGNTEAF
TRBV30 | NA | AWSASSGSRQF
TRBV5-1 | once | ASSPTDYNEQF
TRBV6-4 | NA | ASRPQWDYNSPLH
TRBV7-9 | NA | ASSPGPLANYGYT
TRBV9 | NA | ASSPQQGFYTEAF
TRBV5-1 | NA | ASSLVASATGELF